A single count supports the clone carrying this TCR beta chain. Random hexamers were used to reverse transcribe an amount of about 0.5 to 1 ug RNA. By means of immunoSEQ multiplex PCR, TCR beta CDR3 spanning 54 Vbeta and 13 Jbeta underwent amplification. TCRdb passed the immunoSEQ multiplex PCR reads through MiXCR, listing each CDR3 protein once. The data hold 110,000 or so distinct CDR3 sequences, with more than 85% observed a single time. The V gene lost 3 bases and the J gene lost 6 bases, with 9 bases spanning the gap. The germline V gene has CDR1 SGHTA and CDR2 FQGNSA. The CDR3 loop spans 13 amino acids. The data belong to a study of CD8 T cells in Susac syndrome. Sequencing of TCR beta, carried out with a high-throughput approach, was applied to CD8+ and CD4+ T cells from the blood.

The source is a human donor with multiple sclerosis. The sample comprised CD4+ T cells from PBMCs. The chain recombines TRBV7-2 with TRBJ1-5, with a possible D match to TRBD1 (6 bases). The CDR3 here is CASSFGTIQPQHF. CDR3 bases: TGTGCCAGCAGCTTTGGGACAATTCAGCCCCAGCATTTT.